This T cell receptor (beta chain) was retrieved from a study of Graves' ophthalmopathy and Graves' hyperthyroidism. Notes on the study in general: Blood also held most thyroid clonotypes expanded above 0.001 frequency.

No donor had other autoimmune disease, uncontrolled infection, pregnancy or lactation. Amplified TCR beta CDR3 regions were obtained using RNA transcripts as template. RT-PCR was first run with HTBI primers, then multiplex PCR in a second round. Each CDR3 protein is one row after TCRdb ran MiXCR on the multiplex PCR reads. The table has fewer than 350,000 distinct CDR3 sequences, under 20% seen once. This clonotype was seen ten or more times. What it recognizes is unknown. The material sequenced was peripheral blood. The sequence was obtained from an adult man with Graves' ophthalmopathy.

The CDR3 DNA reads TGTGCCAGCAGTTTAAGCGGGGCCCAAGAGACCCAGTACTTC. Its translation is CASSLSGAQETQYF. The chain employs TRBV12-3 or TRBV12-4 and TRBJ2-5, with 7 bases fitting TRBD2. The CDR3 extends over 14 amino acids. After removal of 2 bases from V and 1 base from J, the junction contained 1 base not matched to a gene.